The next 22 T cell receptor beta chains were all read from a single sample in a study of early T cells in non-severe SARS-CoV-2 infection. TCRdb passed the 5' RACE reads through MiXCR, listing each CDR3 protein once. The data contain roughly 35,000 distinct CDR3 sequences, about 5% of them singletons. The source material was whole blood. These receptors all stem from an adult who was a healthcare worker with PCR-confirmed SARS-CoV-2 infection or an uninfected control (not recorded which).

This clonotype was counted many times. In DNA, the CDR3 is TGCAGTGCTAGATCGTCCGGGGCCAACGTCCTGACTTTC. Translated: CSARSSGANVLTF. The chain joins TRBV20-1 to TRBJ2-6; D not certain. CDR3 length: 13 amino acids. From germline, CDR1 is DFQATT and CDR2 SNEGSKA (reference sequence). V gave up 2 bases and J gave up 4 bases, with 6 bases separating them.

This clonotype was seen a handful of times. The rearrangement links TRBV25-1 to TRBJ2-2, with TRBD2 as a possible D gene (5 bases). The CDR3 is 15 amino acids. CDR1 and CDR2 from the germline V gene are MGHDK and SYGVNS. Deletions cut 5 bases from V and 4 bases from J, with 14 bases between. The CDR3 bases are TGTGCCAGCAGTTCCGCCTTCCGGGGCACCGGGGAGCTGTTTTTT. As protein: CASSSAFRGTGELFF.

Turning to this clonotype: Being one base from a much bigger clone, this may be a read error. This chain links TRBV29-1 with TRBJ2-7, with D hard to call. In germline, CDR1 is SQVTM, CDR2 ANQGSEA. The CDR3 loop spans 11 amino acids. The CDR3 region is CNVEDGYEQYF. CDR3 nucleotides: TGCAACGTTGAAGATGGATACGAGCAGTACTTC.

This clonotype occurred many times. The chain combines TRBV20-1 with TRBJ1-2; TRBD1 might be the D (5 bases). Trimming removed 2 bases from V and 4 bases from J, with 11 bases in between. CDR1 and CDR2 from the germline V gene are DFQATT and SNEGSKA (reference sequence). The CDR3 consists of 13 residues. The CDR3 loop is CSARTGGSYGYTF. CDR3 DNA sequence: TGCAGTGCTAGAACCGGGGGTTCCTATGGCTACACCTTC.

This clonotype has more than one count but fewer than ten. V usage is TRBV7-6 and J usage is TRBJ1-5; no firm D call. The CDR3 has 15 amino acids. Germline CDR1 SGHVS, CDR2 FNYEAQ. V lost 5 bases to trimming and J lost 3 bases, with 14 bases between them. Here the CDR3 DNA reads TGTGCCAGCAGCCGGGGTGGACGGTACAATCAGCCCCAGCATTTT. Protein: CASSRGGRYNQPQHF.

This clonotype showed up many times. V gene TRBV24-1 combines with J gene TRBJ2-5; the D gene is possibly TRBD1 (6 bases). Germline CDR1 reads KGHDR; CDR2 reads SFDVKD. This CDR3 region has 13 residues. V was cut by 9 bases and J by 4 bases, with 14 bases left in between. The CDR3: CATQAGDRETQYF. CDR3 bases: TGTGCCACCCAAGCAGGGGACCGAGAGACCCAGTACTTC.

This clonotype was counted many times. The V call is TRBV20-1, the J call TRBJ2-7, with TRBD2 as a possible D gene (6 bases). This CDR3 is 12 amino acids long. The V gene's germline CDR1 is DFQATT and CDR2 SNEGSKA (reference sequence). Trimming took off 7 bases at V and 6 bases at J, with 16 bases between the two ends. CDR3 DNA: TGCAGTGGCAGCCGGGAGTTCGGCGAGCAGTACTTC. Translating gives CSGSREFGEQYF.

The sample holds many counts of this clonotype. The V and J genes are TRBV11-2 and TRBJ1-1; D is uncertain. V was shortened by 3 bases and J by 1 base, with 9 bases between the two germline ends. Germline V lookup: CDR1 SGHAT, CDR2 FQNNGV. The CDR3 spans 14 residues. The CDR3 here is CASSFGLANTEAFF. The CDR3 DNA sequence: TGTGCCAGCAGCTTCGGACTCGCGAACACTGAAGCTTTCTTT.

This clonotype was counted at least ten times. V and J are TRBV7-6 and TRBJ2-7; D remains unclear. This CDR3 has 12 residues. CDR1 and CDR2 (germline): SGHVS, FNYEAQ. Trimming took 5 bases from V and 2 from J, leaving 7 bases between them. This CDR3 is CASSKDPYEQYF. The CDR3 DNA reads TGTGCCAGCAGCAAAGACCCCTACGAGCAGTACTTC. Based on the CDR3 plus reference TRBV7-6 and TRBJ2-7, the full variable domain is GAGVSQSPRYKVTKRGQDVALRCDPISGHVSLYWYRQALGQGPEFLTYFNYEAQQDKSGLPNDRFSAERPEGSISTLTIQRTEQRDSAMYRCASSKDPYEQYFGPGTRLTVT.

For this clonotype: This clone may be a read error of a much larger clone one base away. This sequence joins TRBV9 and TRBJ1-1; D is undetermined. The germline V gene has CDR1 SGDLS and CDR2 YYNGEE. The CDR3 loop spans 12 amino acids. In DNA form, the CDR3 reads TGTGCCAGCAGCGCCTTTGGAGGCCCAGCTTCCTTT. Encoded protein: CASSAFGGPASF.

This clonotype was picked up a small number of times. The rearrangement links TRBV7-3 to TRBJ2-1; 9 bases agree with TRBD2. CDR3 length: 15 residues. V was pared by 5 bases and J by 6 bases, with 8 bases of the junction left unmatched. The germline CDR1 and CDR2 sequences are SGHTA and FQGTGA. The CDR3 reads CASSLGASGINEQFF. The CDR3 region has the DNA TGTGCCAGCAGCCTAGGGGCTAGCGGGATCAATGAGCAGTTCTTC.

The table lists this clonotype with a few counts. The rearrangement joins TRBV21-1 to TRBJ2-7. TRBV21-1 represents a pseudogene. The CDR3 length is 12 residues. CDR3 nucleotides: TGTGCCAGCGATAAGAGGATTTACGAGCAGTACTTC. Its translation is CASDKRIYEQYF.

This clonotype has a count of ten or more. J is TRBJ2-3 and V is TRBV20-1; possibly TRBD2 for D (7 bases). V dropped 8 bases and J dropped 0 bases, with 15 bases sitting between them. CDR1 and CDR2 (germline): DFQATT, SNEGSKA (reference sequence). The CDR3 is made up of 14 amino acids. The CDR3 DNA reads as TGCAGTACCCTAGGGGGGGTGAGCACAGATACGCAGTATTTT. Protein: CSTLGGVSTDTQYF.

The V and J genes are TRBV2 and TRBJ2-3; no firm D call. The CDR3 runs 12 residues. Deletions cut 1 base from V and 3 bases from J, with 2 bases between. Germline V gene lookup returns CDR1 SNHLY and CDR2 FYNNEI. The CDR3: CASSEGTDTQYF. The CDR3 bases are TGTGCCAGCAGTGAAGGGACAGATACGCAGTATTTT.

The chain combines TRBV7-9 with TRBJ1-2, with D unresolved. The length of the CDR3 is 16 residues. CDR1 and CDR2 (germline): SEHNR, FQNEAQ (reference sequence). Trimming shortened V by 3 bases and J by 2 bases, and 16 bases separated the two germline ends. The CDR3 here is CASSFSGSGPNYGYTF. As DNA, the CDR3 is TGTGCCAGCAGCTTTTCTGGATCGGGCCCCAACTATGGCTACACCTTC.

The table lists this clonotype with many counts. This rearrangement joins TRBV24-1 to TRBJ2-1; 14 positions match TRBD2. Germline V gene data show CDR1 as KGHDR and CDR2 as SFDVKD. V shed 4 bases and J 8 bases; nucleotides not matched to a gene: 6. There are 16 residues in the CDR3. This chain's CDR3 is CATSDPGTSGSDEQFF. The DNA of the CDR3 is TGTGCCACCAGTGACCCCGGGACTAGCGGGAGTGATGAGCAGTTCTTC.

In this sample, this clonotype turned up a few times. This chain connects TRBV6-2 or TRBV6-3 to TRBJ2-7; 11 nucleotides align to TRBD1. This CDR3 region has 14 residues. CDR1 is MNHEY and CDR2 is SVGEGT in the germline V gene. V was pared by 7 bases and J by 8 bases, with 10 bases of the junction left unmatched. CDR3 sequence: CASKIRDRGIKQYF. The CDR3, as DNA: TGTGCCAGCAAAATCCGGGACAGGGGGATTAAGCAGTACTTC.

This clonotype was counted ten times or more. The J gene is TRBJ2-3, the V gene TRBV7-2; D is ambiguous. Trimming took off 1 base at V and 0 bases at J, with 11 bases between the two ends. The CDR3 covers 16 residues. CDR1 is SGHTA and CDR2 is FQGNSA in the germline V gene. The CDR3 sequence: CASSLVGRISTDTQYF. The CDR3 region has the DNA TGTGCCAGCAGCTTAGTGGGTAGAATTAGCACAGATACGCAGTATTTT.

This clonotype has at least ten counts. The chain links TRBV3-1 to TRBJ2-1, with 9 bases that match TRBD1. Germline V gene lookup returns CDR1 LGHDT and CDR2 YNNKEL (reference sequence). The trim removed 6 bases at V and 7 bases at J, leaving 10 bases unmatched. The CDR3 has 15 amino acids. CDR3 loop: CASSQPGTGRNEQFF. The CDR3, as DNA: TGTGCCAGCAGTCAACCCGGGACAGGGAGGAATGAGCAGTTCTTC.

This clonotype appeared many times. V and J are TRBV24-1 and TRBJ1-2, with TRBD1 matching 7 bases. Losses at the gene ends were 5 bases for V and 6 bases for J; bases not matched to a gene: 5. The germline V gene has CDR1 KGHDR and CDR2 SFDVKD. The CDR3 has 13 amino acids. CDR3 coding DNA: TGTGCCACCAGTGCGCGACAGGGAGATGGCTACACCTTC. Amino acids: CATSARQGDGYTF.

This clonotype was counted many times. The chain joins TRBV27 to TRBJ1-2, with TRBD1 matching over 11 bases. This CDR3 region has 15 residues. Germline-derived CDR1 and CDR2 are MNHEY and SMNVEV (reference sequence). The trim removed 1 base at V and 7 bases at J, leaving 5 bases unmatched. Here the CDR3 reads CASSLFSDRGLGYTF. DNA for the CDR3: TGTGCCAGCAGTTTATTCTCGGACAGGGGGCTTGGCTACACCTTC.

This clonotype was observed a handful of times. The chain recombines TRBV12-3 or TRBV12-4 with TRBJ2-2; a possible D gene is TRBD1 (5 bases). CDR3 size: 15 residues. V was trimmed by 3 bases and J by 6 bases, leaving 14 bases between them. The CDR3 DNA sequence: TGTGCCAGCAGTTTTCAAGGGGCCCCCCCCGGGGAGCTGTTTTTT. Its protein is CASSFQGAPPGELFF.